A single sample gave rise to the 11 T cell receptor beta chains below, sequenced in a study of blood T cell repertoires in COVID-19 (dated by TCRdb to the early 2020s). The library came from the immunoSEQ multiplex PCR assay. As stored in TCRdb, this immuneACCESS dataset retains in-frame rearrangements with V and J assigned. A fraction of the clones does not appear; measured against another copy, unresolved V genes explain less than half of the discrepancy, and the remainder lacks a known reason. The sample table contains tens of thousands of clones; only one count was recorded for around 91% of them. The ten largest clonotypes hold 2.7% of the sample. The sequenced material came from peripheral blood. All receptors come from a man aged 45 to 65 with acute or convalescent COVID-19.

This rearrangement joins TRBV9 to TRBJ1-3, with 7 nucleotides matching TRBD1. There are 14 residues in the CDR3. Trimming removed 3 bases from V and 15 bases from J; junction bases left unmatched: 15. Germline V gene data show CDR1 as SGDLS and CDR2 as YYNGEE. CDR3 nucleotides: TGTGCCAGCAGCGCAGATGGGACAGCCCTTGAGAGATATTTT. Translated: CASSADGTALERYF.

CDR3 nucleotide sequence: TGTGCCAGCTCACTTCAGAGCGGCGGGCAGTTCTTC. This gives the protein CASSLQSGGQFF. The chain recombines TRBV18 with TRBJ2-1; D might be TRBD2 (5 bases). CDR1 is KGHSH, CDR2 LQKENI, per germline. Trimming removed 4 bases at V and 12 bases at J, with 13 bases between. The CDR3 has 12 amino acids.

The chain has TRBV7-9 and TRBJ2-2, with 8 bases lining up with TRBD2. The CDR3 runs to 16 residues. V was pared by 5 bases and J by 8 bases, with 13 bases of the junction left unmatched. Germline V gives CDR1 SEHNR, CDR2 FQNEAQ (reference sequence). The CDR3 region is CASSNGTRRRKGELFF. The CDR3 DNA reads as TGTGCCAGCAGCAACGGGACTAGAAGGCGTAAAGGGGAGCTGTTTTTT.

Written as DNA, the CDR3 is TGTGCCAGTAGTACCGGTGTTCCTCAGCCCCAGCATTTT. Protein: CASSTGVPQPQHF. The gene calls are TRBV19 and TRBJ1-5; D call uncertain. Trimming pared 4 bases from V and 6 bases from J, leaving 10 bases between. Germline CDR1 is LNHDA and CDR2 is SQIVND (reference sequence). CDR3 length: 13 residues.

V usage is TRBV29-1 and J usage is TRBJ2-1; no clear D. V lost 6 bases and J 5 bases, leaving 5 bases between the germline ends. Germline-derived CDR1 and CDR2 are SQVTM and ANQGSEA. The CDR3 totals 10 residues. CDR3 in amino acids: CSVRDNEQFF. DNA of the CDR3: TGCAGCGTCCGAGACAATGAGCAGTTCTTC.

The rearrangement links TRBV7-9 to TRBJ2-1, with 10 bases lining up with TRBD2. V was pared by 3 bases and J by 3 bases, with 5 bases of the junction left unmatched. The V gene's germline CDR1 is SEHNR and CDR2 FQNEAQ (reference sequence). The CDR3 has 16 residues. The DNA for the CDR3 is TGTGCCAGCAGCTTCTCAATAGCGGGAGGCTACAATGAGCAGTTCTTC. Residues: CASSFSIAGGYNEQFF.

The chain recombines TRBV2 with TRBJ2-3, with D perhaps matching TRBD1 (6 bases). Germline loops: CDR1 SNHLY, CDR2 FYNNEI. V gave up 9 bases and J gave up 0 bases, with 13 bases separating them. The CDR3 is 14 amino acids. The CDR3 is CASRQAASTDTQYF. The CDR3 DNA follows: TGTGCCAGTAGACAGGCGGCTAGCACAGATACGCAGTATTTT.

This clone is a singleton in its sample. The rearrangement uses TRBV5-6 and TRBJ1-6; D gene unclear. The CDR3 runs to 12 residues. Germline V gene lookup returns CDR1 SGHDT and CDR2 YYEEEE. V was trimmed by 3 bases and J by 16 bases, leaving 14 bases between them. The CDR3 DNA is TGTGCCAGCAGCTCGGGTGCAGTTGGTCTCCACTTT. Translated: CASSSGAVGLHF.

The chain employs TRBV5-4 and TRBJ1-1; maybe TRBD1 (5 bases). The CDR3 length is 13 residues. Trimming took 9 bases from V and 4 from J, leaving 16 bases between them. CDR1 SGHNT and CDR2 YYREEE come from the germline V gene (reference sequence). This CDR3 is CATNGGESTEAFF. The CDR3 bases are TGTGCCACCAACGGGGGGGAATCCACTGAAGCTTTCTTT.

The gene calls are TRBV28 and TRBJ2-1, with a weak D call TRBD2 (7 bases). The ends were cut back, 0 bases at V and 0 bases at J, with 18 bases in the middle. Germline-derived CDR1 and CDR2 are MDHEN and SYDVKM. This CDR3 is 19 amino acids long. The DNA of the CDR3 is TGTGCCAGCAGTTTATGGGGGAGGGGGAGGGGATCCTCCTACAATGAGCAGTTCTTC. Translating it yields CASSLWGRGRGSSYNEQFF.

The chain joins TRBV30 to TRBJ2-7; weak D call: TRBD1 (6 bases). Germline CDR1 and CDR2: GTSNPN and SVGIG (reference sequence). The CDR3 spans 12 residues. V lost 8 bases and J lost 12, with 23 bases in between. CDR3 DNA: TGTGCCGGAGACCCAGGGGCTCCTTATCGGTACTTC. This sequence encodes CAGDPGAPYRYF.